Each of the 22 T cell receptor beta chains below was sequenced from the same sample in a study of beta chain features in type 1 diabetes. General study findings and limits: Shorter TCRB CDR3s, moderately but significantly so, marked every one of the four CD4+ subsets in Type 1 diabetes patients.

Isolated RNA was reverse transcribed in full, so expressed TCRB transcripts were sequenced. The assay was immunoSEQ multiplex PCR, and TCRdb's table has in-frame clones only and misses some. The data contain hundreds of thousands of clones, 14% of them singletons. What these receptors recognize is not known. Sequenced: naive CD4+ T cells from blood. Receptor source: a man aged 30 to 39 with type 1 diabetes.

J is TRBJ2-2 and V is TRBV7-3, with 8 positions matching TRBD2. The V gene end was trimmed by 1 base and the J gene end by 3 bases; junction bases not matched to a gene: 4. Germline values: CDR1 SGHTA, CDR2 FQGTGA. The CDR3 covers 16 residues. CDR3 region: CASSLRTSTYTGELFF. The CDR3 DNA reads TGTGCCAGCAGCTTAAGGACTAGCACGTACACCGGGGAGCTGTTTTTT.

J is TRBJ2-1 and V is TRBV29-1; perhaps TRBD2 as D (7 bases). V lost 4 bases to trimming and J lost 0 bases, with 16 bases between them. The germline V gene has CDR1 SQVTM and CDR2 ANQGSEA. This CDR3 comprises 16 residues. The CDR3 DNA reads as TGCAGCGTTGTGGGGGGGGCGACTAGCTCCTACAATGAGCAGTTCTTC. Its translation is CSVVGGATSSYNEQFF.

The V and J genes are TRBV4-2 and TRBJ2-5; TRBD2 matches at 13 bases. With 5 bases clipped from V and 3 bases from J, the junction kept 6 bases outside the gene matches. This CDR3 comprises 16 residues. In germline, CDR1 is LGHNA, CDR2 YNFKEQ. CDR3 DNA sequence: TGTGCCAGCAGCAAAACCGGGACTAGCGGGAAAGAGACCCAGTACTTC. This sequence encodes CASSKTGTSGKETQYF.

This chain joins TRBV7-9 and TRBJ2-5, with 11 bases fitting TRBD2. The CDR3 runs 16 residues. In germline, CDR1 is SEHNR, CDR2 FQNEAQ (reference sequence). The J segment lost 2 bases and the V segment lost 5 bases, leaving 7 bases of the junction unmatched. The CDR3 bases are TGTGCCAGCAGCCGGGGACTAGCGGTTACGCAAGAGACCCAGTACTTC. It specifies CASSRGLAVTQETQYF.

The rearrangement joins TRBV11-3 to TRBJ2-6; a weak D match, TRBD2 (6 bases). The germline gives CDR1 SGHNT, CDR2 YENEEA. V was shortened by 1 base and J by 0 bases, with 7 bases between the two germline ends. This CDR3 spans 16 amino acids. CDR3 DNA: TGTGCCAGCAGCTTAGGGCGGGACTCTGGGGCCAACGTCCTGACTTTC. Its protein is CASSLGRDSGANVLTF.

This clone has only a few counts. The J gene is TRBJ1-1, the V gene TRBV7-3, with D unclear. CDR3 length: 13 amino acids. Deletions cut 2 bases from V and 5 bases from J, with 9 bases between. CDR1 and CDR2 (germline): SGHTA, FQGTGA. For the CDR3, the DNA is TGTGCCAGCAGCTTAGAACAGATGACTGAAGCTTTCTTT. It is translated as CASSLEQMTEAFF.

The table lists this clone with a few counts. The CDR3 region is CATVGRDYGYTF. CDR3 DNA: TGTGCCACCGTCGGCAGGGACTATGGCTACACCTTC. J is TRBJ1-2 and V is TRBV19, with D possibly TRBD1 on 5 matching bases. Germline CDR1 reads LNHDA; CDR2 reads SQIVND (reference sequence). The CDR3 is 12 amino acids. Trimming left V 10 bases short and J 3 bases short, with 12 bases between.

The chain carries TRBV14 and TRBJ2-1; 7 nucleotides match TRBD2. The CDR3 is made up of 18 amino acids. Germline trimming cut 5 bases from V and 1 base from J; bases unmatched to any gene: 14. Looked up from germline, CDR1 is SGHDN and CDR2 is FVKESK. CDR3 nucleotides: TGTGCCAGCAGCTCTTTCCTCGGCGGGAGCGGGTCCTACAATGAGCAGTTCTTC. Protein sequence: CASSSFLGGSGSYNEQFF.

This clone was seen only a few times. The V call is TRBV6-6, the J call TRBJ2-1; possible D gene TRBD2, 6 bases. The CDR3 is 14 amino acids. V gave up 7 bases and J gave up 2 bases, with 12 bases separating them. Germline lookup yields CDR1 MNHNY and CDR2 SVGAGI (reference sequence). CDR3 protein: CASTLPGAYNEQFF. The CDR3 DNA is TGTGCCAGCACTCTTCCGGGGGCCTACAATGAGCAGTTCTTC.

This chain joins TRBV15 and TRBJ2-3, with 8 bases aligning to TRBD2. The germline V gene encodes CDR1 LNHNV and CDR2 YYDKDF (reference sequence). The CDR3 spans 17 residues. V dropped 0 bases and J dropped 1; count of bases not matched to a gene: 6. CDR3 coding DNA: TGTGCCACCAGCAGAGATCGTGTAGCGGGACGCACAGATACGCAGTATTTT. Translation gives CATSRDRVAGRTDTQYF.

The genes are TRBV7-9 and TRBJ2-2, with 11 bases lining up with TRBD2. With 5 bases clipped from V and 4 bases from J, the junction kept 9 bases outside the gene matches. The CDR3 is 17 amino acids. The germline CDR1 and CDR2 sequences are SEHNR and FQNEAQ (reference sequence). The CDR3 DNA reads as TGTGCCAGCAGCCCAAGAAACCTAGCGGGAGGCACCGGGGAGCTGTTTTTT. Its protein product is CASSPRNLAGGTGELFF.

The chain recombines TRBV6-1 with TRBJ2-7; 7 bases are shared with TRBD1. Germline trimming cut 4 bases from V and 5 bases from J; bases unmatched to any gene: 8. Germline V gene sequence: CDR1 MNHNS, CDR2 SASEGT. The CDR3 is made up of 14 amino acids. The CDR3 loop reads CASSVVQGFHEQYF. The CDR3 region has the DNA TGTGCCAGCAGTGTGGTACAGGGGTTCCACGAGCAGTACTTC.

The CDR3 coding sequence is TGTGCCAGCAGTGTTATGGGGACAGGCAATCAGCCCCAGCATTTT. It codes for CASSVMGTGNQPQHF. The chain couples TRBV6-1 to TRBJ1-5, with TRBD1 identical over 7 bases. Germline lookup yields CDR1 MNHNS and CDR2 SASEGT. The V gene end was trimmed by 4 bases and the J gene end by 2 bases; junction bases not matched to a gene: 5. The CDR3 has 15 residues.

This clone was seen only a few times. This rearrangement joins TRBV5-1 to TRBJ2-5; 12 bases fit TRBD2. After removal of 4 bases from V and 0 bases from J, the junction contained 4 bases not matched to a gene. Looked up from germline, CDR1 is SGHRS and CDR2 is YFSETQ. This CDR3 is built from 16 residues. CDR3 DNA: TGCGCCAGCAGCCCAGGGACTAGCGGGTACCAAGAGACCCAGTACTTC. Translated: CASSPGTSGYQETQYF.

The chain joins TRBV7-8 to TRBJ2-1; TRBD2 is a possible D gene (6 bases). The CDR3 length is 15 residues. Trimming took 1 base from V and 1 from J, leaving 8 bases between them. CDR1 is SGHVS and CDR2 is FQNEAQ in the germline V gene. The CDR3 DNA sequence: TGTGCCAGCAGCTTAGGAAGCGGGTCCTACAATGAGCAGTTCTTC. This translates into CASSLGSGSYNEQFF. The variable domain in full, completed from reference TRBV7-8 and TRBJ2-1, reads GAGVSQSPRYKVAKRGQDVALRCDPISGHVSLFWYQQALGQGPEFLTYFQNEAQLDKSGLPSDRFFAERPEGSVSTLKIQRTQQEDSAVYLCASSLGSGSYNEQFFGPGTRLTVL.

This clone turned up a few times. This chain joins TRBV9 and TRBJ2-2; D is ambiguous. V lost 2 bases and J 8 bases, leaving 4 bases between the germline ends. CDR3 length equals 11 residues. Germline lookup yields CDR1 SGDLS and CDR2 YYNGEE. The CDR3 reads CASSVRGELFF. The CDR3 nucleotides read TGTGCCAGCAGCGTGCGGGGGGAGCTGTTTTTT. Variable domain in full (rest from reference TRBV9 and TRBJ2-2): DSGVTQTPKHLITATGQRVTLRCSPRSGDLSVYWYQQSLDQGLQFLIQYYNGEERAKGNILERFSAQQFPDLHSELNLSSLELGDSALYFCASSVRGELFFGEGSRLTVL.

This clone was counted a few times. V and J are TRBV29-1 and TRBJ2-1; TRBD2 matches at 8 bases. This CDR3 has 15 residues. The J segment lost 8 bases and the V segment lost 3 bases, leaving 12 bases of the junction unmatched. The germline V gene has CDR1 SQVTM and CDR2 ANQGSEA. Written as DNA, the CDR3 is TGCAGCGTTGACAAACTAGCGGTTACAGACGATGAGCAGTTCTTC. Its translation is CSVDKLAVTDDEQFF.

This clone was counted between two and nine times. This rearrangement joins TRBV28 to TRBJ2-2, with D possibly TRBD2 on 6 matching bases. Germline CDR1 MDHEN, CDR2 SYDVKM. The ends were cut back, 5 bases at V and 2 bases at J, with 9 bases in the middle. CDR3 length: 14 amino acids. The CDR3 DNA sequence: TGTGCCAGCAGTGCCGGACTAAACACCGGGGAGCTGTTTTTT. Protein sequence: CASSAGLNTGELFF.

The V call is TRBV28, the J call TRBJ1-1; D is undetermined. CDR3 length: 11 residues. V was shortened by 6 bases and J by 3 bases, with 5 bases between the two germline ends. Germline lookup yields CDR1 MDHEN and CDR2 SYDVKM. The CDR3 DNA reads TGTGCCAGCAGATCATACACTGAAGCTTTCTTT. This gives the protein CASRSYTEAFF.

This clone came up a few times. V and J are TRBV9 and TRBJ1-4, with 7 bases that match TRBD1. With V trimmed by 3 bases and J by 4 bases, 6 bases remained unmatched. CDR3 length equals 15 residues. Germline loops: CDR1 SGDLS, CDR2 YYNGEE. CDR3 sequence reads: CASSARTGLNEKLFF. The CDR3 region has the DNA TGTGCCAGCAGCGCCCGGACAGGACTTAATGAAAAACTGTTTTTT.

There are a few counts of this clone. The V and J genes are TRBV6-1 and TRBJ2-7; D not certain. Germline V gene data show CDR1 as MNHNS and CDR2 as SASEGT. The CDR3 covers 12 residues. Trimming took off 9 bases at V and 0 bases at J, with 9 bases between the two ends. CDR3 DNA: TGTGCCAGTCTGACACTCTCCTACGAGCAGTACTTC. This codes for CASLTLSYEQYF.

This clone was detected only a few times. Other DNA sequences in this specimen translate into the identical CDR3. This rearrangement joins TRBV7-2 to TRBJ2-2, with 8 bases matching TRBD2. The V and J ends lost 2 bases and 5 bases, in that order; junction bases with no gene match: 1. CDR1 SGHTA and CDR2 FQGNSA come from the germline V gene. This CDR3 has 14 amino acids. In DNA form, the CDR3 reads TGTGCCAGCAGCTTAAGCGGGAGTACCGGGGAGCTGTTTTTT. Amino acids: CASSLSGSTGELFF.